Sequencing of this TCR beta chain was carried out in a study of cytomegalovirus exposure and HLA in healthy donors. Overall study results and limits: In vitro work confirmed that a few CMV-associated chains recognize CMV antigens. High sensitivity and specificity were reportedly achieved when the classifier diagnosed cytomegalovirus status. 150 or so TCR beta chains were listed as cytomegalovirus-associated.

A note on this clone: Antigen unknown.

Measured with immunoSEQ multiplex PCR; TCRdb has only the in-frame clones, and not every one. The table includes under 150,000 clones, around 87% detected once. The CDR3 has 13 amino acids. Between the trimmed V and J ends, which lost 7 bases and 1 base, there was a span of 10 bases. Germline-derived CDR1 and CDR2 are MNHNS and SASEGT. The sequenced material came from PBMCs. The gene calls are TRBV6-1 and TRBJ1-1; D gene unclear. This receptor was taken from a young man in good health and CMV-seropositive. CDR3 sequence (DNA): TGTGCCAGCATCTTTCAAGCGAACACTGAAGCTTTCTTT. This sequence encodes CASIFQANTEAFF.